These T cell receptor beta chains were read from a single sample in a study of CD4 and CD8 cells across lung adenocarcinoma regions. TCRdb called the PCR reads again in MiXCR, with one record for every CDR3 protein. The sample consists of 4,000 to 5,000 distinct CDR3 sequences, 45% to 60% of them appearing once. The sample was CD4+ T cells from the center of a lung tumor. The source is a female donor with lung adenocarcinoma. The CD4 and CD8 labels of this study may be unreliable. The CDR3 runs from the conserved cysteine through the conserved F or W.

v_gene | CDR3aa
TRBV7-2 | CASSGGRGTDTQYF
TRBV6-1 | CASSPDRVQDTQYF
TRBV6-1 | CASGRTSYNEQFF
TRBV6-5 | CASSSYDRGGETQFF
TRBV27 | CASSLRGRGYEQYF
TRBV7-6 | CASSFYNGELFF
TRBV6-1 | CASVPRDRVVNEQFF
TRBV28 | CASSLSPRGRGYTF
TRBV6-1 | CASRVREGLHTQYF
TRBV14 | CASSQVATLYEQYF
TRBV9 | CASRGGTDTQYF
TRBV6-5 | CASSYSKGPSGNTIYF
TRBV7-6 | CASSLGWGAVETQYF
TRBV6-5 | CASSYAAGGDYGYTF
TRBV27 | CASSLDTVPYNEQFF
TRBV24-1 | CATKRNTEAFF
TRBV6-5 | CASSYGEGTEAFF
TRBV12-5 | CASGLPRTEAFF
TRBV28 | CASSPLGLGAFF
TRBV6-1 | CATWDSSKYEQYF
TRBV6-1 | CASSEGQSSYEQYF
TRBV6-1 | CASALAGAQEQFF
TRBV9 | CASSAEGLLPELF